This T cell receptor beta chain came from a study of post-analysis software for immune sequencing data. Overall study context: Recorded subtypes: relapsing-remitting, secondary progressive, progressive-relapsing; some patients unannotated. Study conclusions and caveats: TRBV5-6, TRBV5-1 and TRBV20-1 were among several TRBV segments more frequent in patients than controls.

Note on this clonotype: Its target is not known.

V was pared by 2 bases and J by 15 bases, with 2 bases of the junction left unmatched. This CDR3 is 12 amino acids long. Germline V gene data show CDR1 as SNHLY and CDR2 as FYNNEI. Presence of unique molecular identifiers characterized the TCR beta cDNA libraries. The T cell input of about 0.85 to 10 million gave approximately 460,000 cDNA molecules. TCRdb passed the PCR reads through MiXCR, listing each CDR3 protein once. The table records around 500,000 distinct CDR3 sequences, approximately 34% of them present only once. The sample consisted of blood. The sequence came from a girl between 2 and 17 years old with multiple sclerosis. The chain carries TRBV2 and TRBJ2-1, with 12 bases identical to TRBD2. As DNA, the CDR3 is TGTGCCAGCAGTGAAAGGGGACTAGCGGGGTTCTTC. Its protein is CASSERGLAGFF.